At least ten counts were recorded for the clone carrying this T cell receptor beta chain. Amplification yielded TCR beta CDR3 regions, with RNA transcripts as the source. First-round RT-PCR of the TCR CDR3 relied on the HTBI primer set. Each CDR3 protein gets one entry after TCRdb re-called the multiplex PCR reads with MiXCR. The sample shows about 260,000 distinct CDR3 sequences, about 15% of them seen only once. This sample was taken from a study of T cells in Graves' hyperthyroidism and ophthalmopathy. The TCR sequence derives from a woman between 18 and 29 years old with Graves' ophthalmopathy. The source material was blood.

The CDR3 nucleotides are TGCGCCAGCAGGTCAGGGGATTCAAACTATGGCTACACCTTC. This sequence encodes CASRSGDSNYGYTF. This chain links TRBV5-1 with TRBJ1-2, with D possibly matching TRBD1 (6 bases). There are 14 residues in the CDR3. V lost 5 bases to trimming and J lost 2 bases, with 13 bases between them. Germline V lookup: CDR1 SGHRS, CDR2 YFSETQ.